This TCR beta chain was captured by sequencing in a study of response to subunit inactivated influenza vaccine. Study results and limitations: The authors proposed limited new T cell recruitment per seasonal influenza vaccination.

Of note for this clonotype: What it recognizes is unknown.

TCRdb re-called the RT-PCR reads through MiXCR, storing one row per CDR3 protein. This table has 200,000 to 250,000 distinct CDR3 sequences, 9% to 15% appearing once. Germline values: CDR1 DFQATT, CDR2 SNEGSKA (reference sequence). V shed 3 bases, J shed 5 bases, and the junction held 8 bases outside the gene matches. The CDR3 loop spans 14 amino acids. This sequence was found in a man aged 50 to 60 who received an inactivated influenza vaccine. The sequencing here drew on non-naive T cells sorted from PBMCs, taken 14 to 15 days before vaccination. The V and J genes are TRBV20-1 and TRBJ2-5; 8 bases are shared with TRBD2. The CDR3 nucleotides are TGCAGTGCTAGTAAGGCGGGGGGCCGGGAGACCCAGTACTTC. Its protein product is CSASKAGGRETQYF.